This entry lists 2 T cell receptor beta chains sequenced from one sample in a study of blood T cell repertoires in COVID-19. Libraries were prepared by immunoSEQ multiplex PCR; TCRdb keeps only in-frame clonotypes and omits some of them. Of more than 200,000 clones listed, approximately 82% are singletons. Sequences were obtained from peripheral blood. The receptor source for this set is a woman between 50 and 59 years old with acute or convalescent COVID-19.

CDR3 amino acids: CASSIDSGHTLEAFF. In DNA form, the CDR3 reads TGTGCCAGTAGTATAGATTCGGGACATACGCTCGAAGCTTTCTTT. The gene calls are TRBV19 and TRBJ1-1, with D tentatively TRBD1 (6 bases). This CDR3 region has 15 residues. Deletions cut 0 bases from V and 8 bases from J, with 16 bases between. Germline loops: CDR1 LNHDA, CDR2 SQIVND (reference sequence).

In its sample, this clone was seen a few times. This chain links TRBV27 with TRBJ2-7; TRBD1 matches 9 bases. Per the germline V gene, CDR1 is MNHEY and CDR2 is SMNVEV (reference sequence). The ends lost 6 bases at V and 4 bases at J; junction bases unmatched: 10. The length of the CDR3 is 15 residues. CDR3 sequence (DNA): TGTGCCAGCAGAATTCAACAGGGGGCAGTATACGAGCAGTACTTC. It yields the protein CASRIQQGAVYEQYF.